This T cell receptor beta chain is from a study of molecular identifiers for immune sequencing clone quantification. The germline CDR1 and CDR2 sequences are SGHRS and YFSETQ. The CDR3 sequence is 15 residues long. Bulk TCR libraries were made with methods that had been previously described and with listed TCR primers. One entry per CDR3 protein, called by TCRdb with MiXCR from the PCR reads. The table records around 100,000 distinct CDR3 sequences, 30% to 45% of them present only once. With regard to this clonotype: Antigen unknown. The junction departs from germline at one end; a sequencing error may be responsible.

Sorted cell numbers of about 19,000 to 1,000,000, with 10%, 30% or 50% RNA, served as input for naive CD8 libraries. Naive CD8 T cell sorting was performed on the CD8+CD4-CCR7+CD45RA+ phenotype. General study results and limits: Whereas naive cells kept under 1% of molecules in clones above 20 RNA copies, such clones held over 98% in effectors.

J is TRBJ2-7 and V is TRBV5-1; D is possibly TRBD2 (6 bases). The sequence was collected from a human donor in good health. Some libraries in this study had Jurkat cell RNA spiked in. The sample consisted of naive CD8+ T cells from blood, with Jurkat cell RNA spiked in. Subset in this sample: FACS-sorted CD8+CD4-CCR7+CD45RA+ naive T cells. CDR3 sequence reads: CVSSLFSGSSYEQYF. Written as DNA, the CDR3 is TGCGTCAGCAGCTTGTTCAGCGGGTCTTCCTACGAGCAGTACTTC.